This TCR beta chain was obtained from a study of T cell repertoires in aging, cancer and after chemotherapy. TRB rearrangements spanning V, D and J were amplified using mixed TRB-A/B primers. Via MiXCR, TCRdb re-called the multiplex PCR reads, giving one row per CDR3 protein. The table includes about 8,700 distinct CDR3 sequences, around half detected once. This clonotype has only a few counts. The CDR3 consists of 13 residues. Germline V CDR1 and CDR2: MNHEY, SVGEGT. V lost 10 bases, J lost 7 bases, and 19 bases lay in between. Peripheral blood genomic DNA, not sorted cells or RNA, was the template. The TCR originated in a human donor in good health. The rearrangement uses TRBV6-2 or TRBV6-3 and TRBJ2-5; tentatively, D is TRBD2 (6 bases). Sequenced input: blood. The CDR3 bases are TGTGCCACCTGGGCGGGGATCGGAACGACCCAGTACTTC. This encodes CATWAGIGTTQYF.